This T cell receptor (beta chain) came from a study of blood T cells in healthy people across ages. It was with a sample-barcoded 5' primer and a J-beta primer mix that a second PCR of roughly 6 to 11 cycles was run. TCRdb re-called the 5' RACE reads through MiXCR, storing one row per CDR3 protein. In the table there are about 800,000 distinct CDR3 sequences, roughly 25% of which are singletons. Trimming took 1 base from V and 5 from J, leaving 6 bases between them. CDR1 and CDR2 (germline): SGHTA, FQGNSA. The CDR3 sequence is 13 residues long. The sample holds many counts of this clonotype. The donors, aged roughly 6 to 95, were healthy Caucasians from Russia. Each of the donors had approximately 10 milliliters of peripheral blood drawn into EDTA-treated Vacutainer tubes. These sequences were also reported in another study, on T cells of mothers and their children. That study reports: Donation came from three healthy Caucasian mothers together with their six children.

V usage is TRBV7-2 and J usage is TRBJ1-5, with D hard to call. The sample was blood. This sequence was found in a boy younger than 18 in good health. The DNA of the CDR3 is TGTGCCAGCAGCTTAGGGTTGGATCAGCCCCAGCATTTT. This codes for CASSLGLDQPQHF.